One and the same sample provided the 27 T cell receptor beta chains below, sequenced in a study of technical replicates of blood from a handful of donors. Measured with immunoSEQ multiplex PCR; TCRdb has only the in-frame clones, and not every one. The sample contains about 73,000 clones, around nine tenths of which appear only once. The specimen was PBMCs. Receptors were obtained from a human donor in good health. Some clones in this sample may be carry-over from other donors' samples.

This chain connects TRBV29-1 to TRBJ2-1, with 8 bases that match TRBD2. The CDR3 consists of 17 residues. Losses at the gene ends were 0 bases for V and 6 bases for J; bases not matched to a gene: 13. The V gene's germline CDR1 is SQVTM and CDR2 ANQGSEA. CDR3 in amino acids: CSVEEGGLRGVINEQFF. CDR3 sequence (DNA): TGCAGCGTTGAAGAGGGAGGGCTGCGGGGGGTTATCAATGAGCAGTTCTTC.

The chain carries TRBV7-3 and TRBJ2-1; 9 positions match TRBD2. The CDR3 length is 14 residues. Germline V lookup: CDR1 SGHTA, CDR2 FQGTGA. Trimming at V came to 4 bases and at J to 5 bases, leaving 3 bases not matched to a gene. CDR3 in DNA: TGTGCCAGCAGCTCCGTAGCGGGAGACAATGAGCAGTTCTTC. As protein: CASSSVAGDNEQFF.

The chain is built from TRBV25-1 and TRBJ1-1; 7 bases are shared with TRBD1. Germline values: CDR1 MGHDK, CDR2 SYGVNS. The CDR3 runs to 12 residues. V lost 8 bases and J lost 9; bases outside the gene matches: 9. Here the CDR3 reads CASRGTVTKAFF. The CDR3 nucleotides read TGTGCCAGCCGAGGGACAGTGACTAAAGCTTTCTTT.

The J gene is TRBJ2-6, the V gene TRBV7-2; weak D call: TRBD1 (6 bases). From germline, CDR1 is SGHTA and CDR2 FQGNSA. V was shortened by 2 bases and J by 4 bases, with 12 bases between the two germline ends. The CDR3 extends over 16 amino acids. CDR3: CASSLSAGAGANVLTF. The CDR3 bases are TGTGCCAGCAGCTTAAGTGCAGGGGCCGGGGCCAACGTCCTGACTTTC.

The chain carries TRBV20-1 and TRBJ1-1, with D unresolved. The V gene's germline CDR1 is DFQATT and CDR2 SNEGSKA (reference sequence). The CDR3 contains 11 residues. V was shortened by 1 base and J by 11 bases, with 11 bases between the two germline ends. This CDR3 reads CSARGPVFAFF. In nucleotides, the CDR3 is TGCAGTGCTAGAGGGCCTGTATTCGCTTTCTTT.

V usage is TRBV7-2 and J usage is TRBJ2-7, with D possibly being TRBD1 (6 bases). Germline loops: CDR1 SGHTA, CDR2 FQGNSA. CDR3 size: 15 residues. The V gene lost 5 bases and the J gene lost 0 bases, with 14 bases spanning the gap. The CDR3 region is CASSTTGISSYEQYF. CDR3 coding DNA: TGTGCCAGCAGCACAACAGGGATTTCCTCCTACGAGCAGTACTTC.

This chain connects TRBV7-2 to TRBJ1-2; 9 bases map to TRBD1. Germline CDR1 and CDR2: SGHTA and FQGNSA. V shed 3 bases and J 3 bases; nucleotides not matched to a gene: 2. This CDR3 region has 14 residues. DNA of the CDR3: TGTGCCAGCAGCTTGACAGGGGGAGACTATGGCTACACCTTC. It codes for CASSLTGGDYGYTF.

This clone was counted between two and nine times. The chain combines TRBV7-9 with TRBJ2-7, with a weak D call TRBD2 (6 bases). The V gene's germline CDR1 is SEHNR and CDR2 FQNEAQ (reference sequence). Trimming took off 3 bases at V and 6 bases at J, with 12 bases between the two ends. CDR3 length equals 13 residues. The CDR3, as DNA: TGTGCCAGCAGCTTGGGACTGTCGGGCGAGCAGTACTTC. Its translation is CASSLGLSGEQYF.

The chain links TRBV6-5 to TRBJ2-1, with 9 bases that match TRBD1. The V and J ends lost 6 bases and 5 bases, in that order; junction bases with no gene match: 8. CDR1 and CDR2 (germline): MNHEY, SVGAGI. The CDR3 extends over 15 amino acids. This chain's CDR3 is CASSPDRGIHNEQFF. The DNA for the CDR3 is TGTGCCAGCAGCCCGGACAGGGGCATCCACAATGAGCAGTTCTTC.

This clone came up a few times. The chain combines TRBV5-8 with TRBJ1-1, with TRBD1 as a possible D gene (5 bases). CDR1 and CDR2 (germline): SGHTS, YDEGEE. This CDR3 region has 15 residues. V lost 4 bases and J lost 1, with 14 bases in between. CDR3 amino acids: CASSREGPKNTEAFF. CDR3 DNA: TGTGCCAGCAGCAGGGAGGGGCCGAAGAACACTGAAGCTTTCTTT. Full variable domain (rest looked up from reference TRBV5-8 and TRBJ1-1): EAGVTQSPTHLIKTRGQQATLRCSPISGHTSVYWYQQALGLGLQFLLWYDEGEERNRGNFPPRFSGRQFPNYSSELNVNALELEDSALYLCASSREGPKNTEAFFGQGTRLTVV.

This chain joins TRBV5-5 and TRBJ1-5, with D maybe TRBD1 (5 bases). The V gene's germline CDR1 is SGHKS and CDR2 YYEKEE (reference sequence). The CDR3 covers 14 residues. The ends were cut back, 0 bases at V and 6 bases at J, with 10 bases in the middle. The CDR3 nucleotides are TGTGCCAGCAGCTTGGTCGGGGGAAGTCAGCCCCAGCATTTT. It is translated as CASSLVGGSQPQHF.

The chain links TRBV2 to TRBJ2-3; 10 bases align to TRBD2. Per germline, CDR1 SNHLY and CDR2 FYNNEI. The CDR3 runs to 15 residues. After removal of 3 bases from V and 2 bases from J, the junction contained 2 bases not matched to a gene. The CDR3 here is CASSDTSGVTDTQYF. CDR3 coding DNA: TGTGCCAGCAGTGACACTAGCGGGGTCACAGATACGCAGTATTTT.

V usage is TRBV7-9 and J usage is TRBJ1-5; 7 nucleotides align to TRBD1. With V trimmed by 4 bases and J by 11 bases, 5 bases remained unmatched. Per the germline V gene, CDR1 is SEHNR and CDR2 is FQNEAQ (reference sequence). CDR3 size: 12 residues. CDR3 sequence: CASSSSGGSQHF. The CDR3 nucleotides read TGTGCCAGCAGCTCTTCAGGGGGGTCCCAGCATTTT.

This clone was seen more than once but under ten times. The chain uses TRBV7-2 and TRBJ1-4; D not resolved. Germline loops: CDR1 SGHTA, CDR2 FQGNSA. Deletions cut 5 bases from V and 8 bases from J, with 15 bases between. The CDR3 contains 14 residues. The CDR3 coding sequence is TGTGCCAGCAGCCCGAGGAGGGCGGGAGAAAAACTGTTTTTT. Translating it yields CASSPRRAGEKLFF.

This clone occurred once. The chain carries TRBV5-1 and TRBJ2-2; 9 bases agree with TRBD1. CDR1 is SGHRS, CDR2 YFSETQ, per germline. The CDR3 sequence is 17 residues long. J gave up 5 bases and V 1 base, and 9 bases lay outside the gene matches. The CDR3 DNA is TGCGCCAGCAGCTTGACGAAGACAGGGGGAGAAACCGGGGAGCTGTTTTTT. Its protein product is CASSLTKTGGETGELFF.

This chain joins TRBV9 and TRBJ2-6; D may be TRBD1 (6 bases). CDR3 size: 16 residues. Germline-derived CDR1 and CDR2 are SGDLS and YYNGEE. V lost 4 bases, J lost 5 bases, and 16 bases lay in between. CDR3 protein: CASSRDTRIRANVLTF. CDR3 nucleotides: TGTGCCAGCAGCCGGGACACCCGCATTAGGGCCAACGTCCTGACTTTC.

This clone was picked up a small number of times. J is TRBJ1-6 and V is TRBV27; possible D gene TRBD1, 6 bases. The germline V gene has CDR1 MNHEY and CDR2 SMNVEV (reference sequence). With 2 bases removed from V and 4 bases from J, the gap between germline ends came to 12 bases. The length of the CDR3 is 16 residues. The CDR3 here is CASSLQGSIYNSPLHF. The CDR3 nucleotides read TGTGCCAGCAGTTTACAGGGGTCTATTTATAATTCACCCCTCCACTTT.

The genes are TRBV10-3 and TRBJ2-6; the match to TRBD2 covers 8 bases. In germline, CDR1 is ENHRY, CDR2 SYGVKD. CDR3 length equals 19 residues. Losses at the gene ends were 9 bases for V and 0 bases for J; bases not matched to a gene: 16. The CDR3 sequence is CAISIMGLAGYSGANVLTF. CDR3 in DNA: TGTGCCATTTCAATTATGGGTCTAGCGGGTTACTCTGGGGCCAACGTCCTGACTTTC.

The V and J genes are TRBV19 and TRBJ2-3, with 8 positions matching TRBD2. Unmatched junction bases numbered 11, after V lost 6 bases and J lost 3 bases. There are 16 residues in the CDR3. Per germline, CDR1 LNHDA and CDR2 SQIVND (reference sequence). CDR3: CASSRKSGGVTDTQYF. The CDR3 DNA sequence: TGTGCCAGTAGCCGTAAGAGCGGGGGTGTGACAGATACGCAGTATTTT.

The V and J genes are TRBV19 and TRBJ2-1; 8 positions agree with TRBD2. Germline CDR1 LNHDA, CDR2 SQIVND (reference sequence). This CDR3 contains 14 residues. V lost 5 bases and J lost 6; bases outside the gene matches: 6. DNA for the CDR3: TGTGCCAGTAGTTCCGGGACTAGAGCCAATGAGCAGTTCTTC. It encodes CASSSGTRANEQFF.

This sequence joins TRBV6-5 and TRBJ2-1; possibly TRBD1 for D (6 bases). The CDR3 contains 16 residues. Trimming took off 4 bases at V and 0 bases at J, with 13 bases between the two ends. From germline, CDR1 is MNHEY and CDR2 SVGAGI. This CDR3 reads CASSSPGHSSYNEQFF. CDR3 nucleotide sequence: TGTGCCAGCAGTTCCCCGGGACACAGCTCCTACAATGAGCAGTTCTTC.

This clone was seen only once. The chain has TRBV6-6 and TRBJ1-2; no definite D call. This CDR3 spans 15 amino acids. Germline V gives CDR1 MNHNY, CDR2 SVGAGI (reference sequence). V shed 4 bases and J shed 3 bases, with 15 bases lying between them. In DNA form, the CDR3 reads TGTGCCAGCAGTTTTTCAGGATACGGTGACTATGGCTACACCTTC. This sequence encodes CASSFSGYGDYGYTF.

The V gene is TRBV4-3, the J gene TRBJ1-4; no firm D call. The CDR3 sequence is 16 residues long. CDR1 and CDR2 from the germline V gene are LGHNA and YSLEER. V lost 1 base to trimming and J lost 5 bases, with 14 bases between them. CDR3 DNA: TGCGCCAGCAGCCAAGGCTCCGACCCGGGGAATGAAAAACTGTTTTTT. Residues: CASSQGSDPGNEKLFF.

This clone showed up just once. The chain uses TRBV6-1 and TRBJ2-3; TRBD2 might be the D (5 bases). V was cut by 8 bases and J by 1 base, with 16 bases left in between. The CDR3 length is 15 residues. CDR1 and CDR2 (germline): MNHNS, SASEGT. This CDR3 reads CASLTGSRGTDTQYF. For the CDR3, the DNA is TGTGCCAGCCTAACGGGATCCCGGGGCACAGATACGCAGTATTTT.

The chain links TRBV5-1 to TRBJ1-2; no clear D gene. Per germline, CDR1 SGHRS and CDR2 YFSETQ. The CDR3 length is 13 residues. V shed 2 bases and J shed 1 base, with 6 bases lying between them. CDR3: CASSFGSNYGYTF. In nucleotides, the CDR3 is TGCGCCAGCAGCTTTGGCAGTAACTATGGCTACACCTTC.

The CDR3 DNA is TGTGCCAGCAGCCCGGCGGGGACTAGCGGGAGGGAGATAGAGACCCAGTACTTC. Its protein is CASSPAGTSGREIETQYF. The rearrangement uses TRBV13 and TRBJ2-5; 16 bases are a match to TRBD2. V lost 5 bases to trimming and J lost 4 bases; unmatched junction nucleotides: 10. This CDR3 contains 18 residues. Germline V gene sequence: CDR1 PRHDT, CDR2 FYEKMQ (reference sequence).

The chain links TRBV14 to TRBJ2-1; TRBD2 matches 9 bases. V dropped 5 bases and J dropped 1; count of bases not matched to a gene: 9. The CDR3 totals 17 residues. Per germline, CDR1 SGHDN and CDR2 FVKESK. CDR3 loop: CASSSISLAGSYNEQFF. Written as DNA, the CDR3 is TGTGCCAGCAGCTCTATCTCTCTAGCGGGGTCCTACAATGAGCAGTTCTTC.